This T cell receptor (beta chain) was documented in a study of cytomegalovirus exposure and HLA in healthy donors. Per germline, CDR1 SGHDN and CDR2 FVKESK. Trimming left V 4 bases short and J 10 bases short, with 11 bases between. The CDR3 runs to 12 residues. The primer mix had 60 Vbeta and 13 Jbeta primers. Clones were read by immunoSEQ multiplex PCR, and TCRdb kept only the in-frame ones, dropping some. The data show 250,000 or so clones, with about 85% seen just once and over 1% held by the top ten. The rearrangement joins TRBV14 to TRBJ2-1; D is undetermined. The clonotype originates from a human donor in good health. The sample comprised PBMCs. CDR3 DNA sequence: TGTGCCAGCAGCCCTATGCTCCGGGAGCAGTTCTTC. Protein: CASSPMLREQFF.